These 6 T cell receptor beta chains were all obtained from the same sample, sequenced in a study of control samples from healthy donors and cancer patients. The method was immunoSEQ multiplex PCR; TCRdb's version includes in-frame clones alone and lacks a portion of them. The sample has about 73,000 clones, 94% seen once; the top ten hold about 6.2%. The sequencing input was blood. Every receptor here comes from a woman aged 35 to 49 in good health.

The DNA for the CDR3 is TGTGCCAGCAGCCCCCTCGTAGGAATTGGGTACGAGCAGTACTTC. Amino acids: CASSPLVGIGYEQYF. The chain couples TRBV3-1 (or the pseudogene TRBV3-2) to TRBJ2-7, with unresolved D. Looked up from germline, CDR1 is LGHDT and CDR2 is YNNKEL (reference sequence). The CDR3 length is 15 residues. Trimming pared 4 bases from V and 4 bases from J, leaving 17 bases between.

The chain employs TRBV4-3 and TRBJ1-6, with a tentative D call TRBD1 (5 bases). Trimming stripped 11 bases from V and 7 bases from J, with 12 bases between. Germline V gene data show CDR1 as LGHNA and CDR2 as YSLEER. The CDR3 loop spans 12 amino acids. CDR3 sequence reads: CAGGDLNSPLHF. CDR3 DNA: TGCGCCGGAGGGGATTTAAATTCACCCCTCCACTTT.

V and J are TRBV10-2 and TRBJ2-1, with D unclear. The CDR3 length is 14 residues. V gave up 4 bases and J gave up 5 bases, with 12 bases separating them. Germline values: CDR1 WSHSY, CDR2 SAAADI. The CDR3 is CASSGSNVHNEQFF. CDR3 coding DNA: TGCGCCAGCAGTGGAAGTAACGTGCACAATGAGCAGTTCTTC.

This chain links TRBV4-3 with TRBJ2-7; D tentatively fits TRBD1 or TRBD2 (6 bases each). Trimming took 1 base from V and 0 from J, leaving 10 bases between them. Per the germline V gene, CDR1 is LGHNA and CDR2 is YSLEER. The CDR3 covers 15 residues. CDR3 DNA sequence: TGCGCCAGCAGCCAAGTGTGGGGGGCCTCCTACGAGCAGTACTTC. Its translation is CASSQVWGASYEQYF.

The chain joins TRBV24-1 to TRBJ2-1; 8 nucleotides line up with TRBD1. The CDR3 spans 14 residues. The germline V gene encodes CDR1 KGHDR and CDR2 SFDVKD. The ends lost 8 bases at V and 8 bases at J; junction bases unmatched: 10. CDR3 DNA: TGTGCCACCAAGGCCGGAACAGGGGGTTATGAGCAGTTCTTC. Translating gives CATKAGTGGYEQFF.

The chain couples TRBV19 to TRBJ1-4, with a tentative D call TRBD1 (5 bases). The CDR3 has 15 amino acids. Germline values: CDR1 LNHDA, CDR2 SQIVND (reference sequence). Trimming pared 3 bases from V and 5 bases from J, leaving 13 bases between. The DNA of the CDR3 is TGTGCCAGTAGTATTCTTTGGCGGGACAATGAAAAACTGTTTTTT. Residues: CASSILWRDNEKLFF.